What follows are 15 T cell receptor beta chains derived from one specimen sequenced in a study of cytomegalovirus exposure and HLA in healthy donors. 13 Jbeta primers and 60 Vbeta primers were used for the PCR. Clones were sequenced by immunoSEQ multiplex PCR, and TCRdb holds only the in-frame ones, with some missing. This table has about 190,000 clones, roughly 80% appearing once. The source material was PBMCs. These receptor sequences come from a man in his forties in good health and CMV-seropositive.

This clone was counted a few times. The chain couples TRBV5-6 to TRBJ1-4; 7 bases agree with TRBD1. Germline V gene lookup returns CDR1 SGHDT and CDR2 YYEEEE. With V trimmed by 4 bases and J by 5 bases, 5 bases remained unmatched. The length of the CDR3 is 14 residues. DNA of the CDR3: TGTGCCAGCAGCGGCGGGACAGAAAATGAAAAACTGTTTTTT. Translated, it gives CASSGGTENEKLFF.

V and J are TRBV5-6 and TRBJ1-5; a possible D gene is TRBD1 (6 bases). The germline V gene encodes CDR1 SGHDT and CDR2 YYEEEE. The CDR3 sequence is 16 residues long. Trimming pared 0 bases from V and 1 base from J, leaving 11 bases between. The CDR3 sequence: CASSLARGASNQPQHF. The CDR3 DNA follows: TGTGCCAGCAGCTTGGCTCGGGGGGCGAGCAATCAGCCCCAGCATTTT.

The V call is TRBV7-3, the J call TRBJ2-3, with 8 bases identical to TRBD2. Germline V gene sequence: CDR1 SGHTA, CDR2 FQGTGA. Trimming at V came to 2 bases and at J to 2 bases, leaving 3 bases not matched to a gene. The CDR3 is made up of 15 amino acids. The CDR3 protein is CASSLQRGTTDTQYF. Here the CDR3 DNA reads TGTGCCAGCAGCTTACAGCGGGGGACCACAGATACGCAGTATTTT.

CDR3 bases: TGTGCCAGCAGCCCCGGGGGGGCGGGGTTAACCTACGAGCAGTACTTC. It is translated as CASSPGGAGLTYEQYF. V is TRBV5-4 and J is TRBJ2-7; 8 bases are a match to TRBD2. V lost 4 bases and J lost 2; bases outside the gene matches: 11. The length of the CDR3 is 16 residues. Germline V gene data show CDR1 as SGHNT and CDR2 as YYREEE (reference sequence). Filled out from reference TRBV5-4 and TRBJ2-7, the complete variable domain reads ETGVTQSPTHLIKTRGQQVTLRCSSQSGHNTVSWYQQALGQGPQFIFQYYREEENGRGNFPPRFSGLQFPNYSSELNVNALELDDSALYLCASSPGGAGLTYEQYFGPGTRLTVT.

The chain has TRBV7-2 and TRBJ2-7; 15 bases are shared with TRBD2. The germline V gene has CDR1 SGHTA and CDR2 FQGNSA. The J segment lost 0 bases and the V segment lost 5 bases, leaving 11 bases of the junction unmatched. This CDR3 has 19 amino acids. The CDR3 nucleotides are TGTGCCAGCAGCGGGCGTCCCGGGACTAGCGGGGGGTTCTCCTACGAGCAGTACTTC. Translating it yields CASSGRPGTSGGFSYEQYF.

As regards this clone: Other DNA sequences of this sample code for an identical CDR3. This sequence joins TRBV13 and TRBJ2-7; no clear D gene. Trimming removed 2 bases from V and 1 base from J, with 6 bases in between. Germline loops: CDR1 PRHDT, CDR2 FYEKMQ (reference sequence). CDR3 length: 13 residues. This CDR3 reads CASSLSGSYEQYF. CDR3 bases: TGTGCCAGCAGCTTATCGGGTTCCTACGAGCAGTACTTC.

The rearrangement joins TRBV4-3 to TRBJ2-1; 8 bases line up with TRBD2. Germline V gene sequence: CDR1 LGHNA, CDR2 YSLEER. With 0 bases clipped from V and 2 bases from J, the junction kept 6 bases outside the gene matches. This CDR3 contains 17 residues. CDR3 loop: CASSQEATGGPYNEQFF. The CDR3, as DNA: TGCGCCAGCAGCCAAGAAGCAACGGGGGGGCCCTACAATGAGCAGTTCTTC.

The rearrangement joins TRBV6-1 to TRBJ1-1, with 8 bases aligning to TRBD1. The CDR3 covers 15 residues. With 4 bases clipped from V and 1 base from J, the junction kept 5 bases outside the gene matches. Germline CDR1 and CDR2: MNHNS and SASEGT. CDR3 residues: CASSVGQGKNTEAFF. The CDR3 region has the DNA TGTGCCAGCAGTGTCGGACAGGGAAAGAACACTGAAGCTTTCTTT.

The chain carries TRBV19 and TRBJ1-4; weak D call: TRBD1 (5 bases). Per the germline V gene, CDR1 is LNHDA and CDR2 is SQIVND (reference sequence). Trimming removed 7 bases at V and 15 bases at J, with 18 bases between. The CDR3 spans 12 residues. The CDR3 bases are TGTGCCAGTACCGGGGGAGGCGCAGATATGTTTTTT. This codes for CASTGGGADMFF.

The chain is built from TRBV13 and TRBJ2-5, with 7 bases identical to TRBD2. The J call is doubtful: the DNA matches TRBJ2-7 better. The CDR3 is 15 amino acids. CDR1 and CDR2 from the germline V gene are PRHDT and FYEKMQ (reference sequence). The CDR3 sequence is CASSYQRGIPYEQYF. The CDR3 DNA is TGTGCCAGCAGCTACCAGCGGGGTATTCCCTACGAGCAGTACTTC.

V and J are TRBV28 and TRBJ2-7; D is possibly TRBD2 (6 bases). The V and J ends lost 8 bases and 7 bases respectively, with 21 bases between them. This CDR3 spans 14 amino acids. The germline V gene has CDR1 MDHEN and CDR2 SYDVKM. The CDR3 DNA is TGTGCCAGCGGGCCGTCTCGGGTCGCGGGGGAGCAGTACTTC. This codes for CASGPSRVAGEQYF.

The CDR3 sequence: CASISRAGNTIYF. CDR3 DNA: TGTGCCAGCATCTCCAGGGCTGGAAACACCATATATTTT. This chain links TRBV27 with TRBJ1-3; perhaps TRBD1 as D (5 bases). Germline V gene lookup returns CDR1 MNHEY and CDR2 SMNVEV (reference sequence). Trimming cost V 7 bases and J 2 bases, with 9 bases left between them. The CDR3 sequence is 13 residues long.

The chain has TRBV5-1 and TRBJ1-6; the D gene is possibly TRBD1 (5 bases). Trimming left V 0 bases short and J 9 bases short, with 16 bases between. Germline loops: CDR1 SGHRS, CDR2 YFSETQ. The CDR3 runs 16 residues. The CDR3 protein is CASSLAGQGTGSPLHF. The DNA of the CDR3 is TGCGCCAGCAGCTTGGCCGGGCAGGGCACAGGTTCACCCCTCCACTTT.

The J gene is TRBJ2-6, the V gene TRBV19; no reliable D call. CDR1 and CDR2 (germline): LNHDA, SQIVND (reference sequence). The CDR3 extends over 15 amino acids. V was clipped by 5 bases and J by 0 bases, with 8 bases between them. In DNA form, the CDR3 reads TGTGCCAGTAGTCCTTCCCCCTCTGGGGCCAACGTCCTGACTTTC. This encodes CASSPSPSGANVLTF.

The chain couples TRBV19 to TRBJ1-1, with D possibly being TRBD1 (6 bases). The CDR3 loop spans 13 amino acids. The germline V gene encodes CDR1 LNHDA and CDR2 SQIVND (reference sequence). Trimming shortened V by 9 bases and J by 14 bases, and 25 bases separated the two germline ends. The CDR3 DNA follows: TGTGCCAGCAACAGGGACGTGCCTAATAATTTGTTCTTT. Its protein product is CASNRDVPNNLFF.